This TCR beta chain was recovered during a study of blood T cell repertoires in COVID-19. Only in-frame clones appear in the TCRdb table, and some are missing; sequencing was by immunoSEQ multiplex PCR. The sample consists of roughly 60,000 clones, approximately 86% of them appearing once. The V end lost 7 bases, the J end lost 10 bases, and 23 bases lay between the germline ends. The CDR3 is 16 residues long. Looked up from germline, CDR1 is SGHAT and CDR2 is FQNNGV. This clonotype was sampled from a man aged 40-55 years with acute or convalescent COVID-19. The sequencing sample was made of peripheral blood. The chain is built from TRBV11-2 and TRBJ1-6, with a possible D match to TRBD1 (5 bases). Here the CDR3 reads CASTGSSQGGGSPLHF. The CDR3 DNA reads as TGTGCCAGCACCGGTAGTTCCCAGGGAGGAGGCTCACCCCTCCACTTT.